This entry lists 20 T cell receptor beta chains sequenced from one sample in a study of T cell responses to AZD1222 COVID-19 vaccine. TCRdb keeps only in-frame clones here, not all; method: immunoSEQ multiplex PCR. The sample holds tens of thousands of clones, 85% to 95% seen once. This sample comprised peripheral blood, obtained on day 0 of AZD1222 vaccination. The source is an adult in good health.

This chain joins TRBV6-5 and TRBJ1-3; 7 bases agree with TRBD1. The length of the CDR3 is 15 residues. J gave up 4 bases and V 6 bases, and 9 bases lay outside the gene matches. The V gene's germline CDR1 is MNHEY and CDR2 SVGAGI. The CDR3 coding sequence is TGTGCCAGCAGCCCCCAGGGGGGCAAGGGAAACACCATATATTTT. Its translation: CASSPQGGKGNTIYF.

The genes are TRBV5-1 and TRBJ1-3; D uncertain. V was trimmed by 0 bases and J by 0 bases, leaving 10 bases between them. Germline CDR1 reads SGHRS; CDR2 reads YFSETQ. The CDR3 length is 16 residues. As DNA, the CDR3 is TGCGCCAGCAGCTTGGCCGCTTCCTTCTCTGGAAACACCATATATTTT. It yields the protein CASSLAASFSGNTIYF.

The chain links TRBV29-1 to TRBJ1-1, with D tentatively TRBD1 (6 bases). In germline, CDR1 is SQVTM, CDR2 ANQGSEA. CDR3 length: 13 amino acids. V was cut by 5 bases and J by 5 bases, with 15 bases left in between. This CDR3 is CSVWTDVTTEAFF. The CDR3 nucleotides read TGCAGCGTTTGGACAGACGTCACGACTGAAGCTTTCTTT.

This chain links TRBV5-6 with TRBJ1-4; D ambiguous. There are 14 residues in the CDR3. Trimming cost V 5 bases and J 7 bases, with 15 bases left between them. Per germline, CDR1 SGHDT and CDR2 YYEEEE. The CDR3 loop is CASRGAAGGEKLFF. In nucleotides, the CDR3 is TGTGCCAGCAGGGGCGCGGCAGGAGGTGAAAAACTGTTTTTT.

In nucleotides, the CDR3 is TGCGCCAGCAGCCAAGATTGGGTAGGGCTCAACTATGGCTACACCTTC. Its protein is CASSQDWVGLNYGYTF. V gene TRBV4-1 combines with J gene TRBJ1-2; D not certain. The CDR3 consists of 16 residues. Per germline, CDR1 MGHRA and CDR2 YSYEKL. The V end lost 0 bases, the J end lost 2 bases, and 13 bases lay between the germline ends.

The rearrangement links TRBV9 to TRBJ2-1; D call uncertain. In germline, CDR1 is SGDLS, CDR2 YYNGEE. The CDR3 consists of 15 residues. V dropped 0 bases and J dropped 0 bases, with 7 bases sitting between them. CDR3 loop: CASSVEMSSYNEQFF. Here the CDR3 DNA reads TGTGCCAGCAGCGTAGAGATGAGCTCCTACAATGAGCAGTTCTTC.

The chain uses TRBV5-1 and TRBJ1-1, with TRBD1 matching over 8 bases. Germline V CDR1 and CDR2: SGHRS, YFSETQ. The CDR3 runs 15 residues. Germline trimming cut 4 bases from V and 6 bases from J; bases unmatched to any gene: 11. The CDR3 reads CASSETPDRDAEAFF. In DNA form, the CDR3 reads TGCGCCAGCAGCGAGACCCCGGACAGGGATGCTGAAGCTTTCTTT. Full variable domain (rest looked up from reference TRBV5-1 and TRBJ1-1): KAGVTQTPRYLIKTRGQQVTLSCSPISGHRSVSWYQQTPGQGLQFLFEYFSETQRNKGNFPGRFSGRQFSNSRSEMNVSTLELGDSALYLCASSETPDRDAEAFFGQGTRLTVV.

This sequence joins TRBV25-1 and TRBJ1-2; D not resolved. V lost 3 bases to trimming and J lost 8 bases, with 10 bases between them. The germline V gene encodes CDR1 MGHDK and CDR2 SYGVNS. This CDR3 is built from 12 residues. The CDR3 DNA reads TGTGCCAGCAGTGACGCGGGTCGGGGCTACACCTTC. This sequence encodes CASSDAGRGYTF.

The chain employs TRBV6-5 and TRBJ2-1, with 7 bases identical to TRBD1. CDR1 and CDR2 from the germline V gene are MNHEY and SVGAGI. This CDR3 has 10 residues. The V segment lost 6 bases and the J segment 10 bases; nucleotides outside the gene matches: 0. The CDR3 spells CASRQGEQFF. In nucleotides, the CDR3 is TGTGCCAGCAGACAGGGGGAGCAGTTCTTC.

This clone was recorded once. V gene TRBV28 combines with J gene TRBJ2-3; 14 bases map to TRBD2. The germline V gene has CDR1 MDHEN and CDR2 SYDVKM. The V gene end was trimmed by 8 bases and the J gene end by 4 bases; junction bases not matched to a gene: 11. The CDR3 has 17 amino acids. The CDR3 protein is CASGIPTSGGEADTQYF. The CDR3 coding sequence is TGTGCCAGCGGAATCCCGACTAGCGGGGGGGAGGCAGATACGCAGTATTTT.

CDR3 loop: CATSAFTDTQYF. CDR3 DNA sequence: TGTGCCACCAGTGCGTTCACAGATACGCAGTATTTT. The V call is TRBV24-1, the J call TRBJ2-3; no reliable D call. The germline V gene has CDR1 KGHDR and CDR2 SFDVKD. The germline V and J ends were trimmed by 5 bases and 2 bases, with 4 bases remaining between them. The CDR3 covers 12 residues.

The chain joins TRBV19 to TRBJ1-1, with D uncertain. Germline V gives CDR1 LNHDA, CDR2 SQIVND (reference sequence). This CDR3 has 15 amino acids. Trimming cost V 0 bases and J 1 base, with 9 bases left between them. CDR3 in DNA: TGTGCCAGTAGTATAGAGCCAAATCGGAACACTGAAGCTTTCTTT. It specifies CASSIEPNRNTEAFF.

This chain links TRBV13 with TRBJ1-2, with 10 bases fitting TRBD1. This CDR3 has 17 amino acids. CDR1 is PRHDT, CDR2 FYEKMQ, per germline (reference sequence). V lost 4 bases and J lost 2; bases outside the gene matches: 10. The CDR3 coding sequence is TGTGCCAGCAGCTATAGGGGGACAGGGGATACAAACTATGGCTACACCTTC. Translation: CASSYRGTGDTNYGYTF.

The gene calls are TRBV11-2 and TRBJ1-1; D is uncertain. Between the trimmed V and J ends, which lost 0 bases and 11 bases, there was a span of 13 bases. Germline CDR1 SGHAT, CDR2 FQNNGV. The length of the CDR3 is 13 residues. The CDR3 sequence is CASSLEYARNAFF. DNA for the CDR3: TGTGCCAGCAGCTTAGAATACGCCAGGAACGCTTTCTTT.

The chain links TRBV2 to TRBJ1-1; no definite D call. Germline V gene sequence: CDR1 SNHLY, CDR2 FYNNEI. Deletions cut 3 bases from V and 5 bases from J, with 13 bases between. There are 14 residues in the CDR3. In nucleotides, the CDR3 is TGTGCCAGCAGTGATGTGGCGGTTGGGACTGAAGCTTTCTTT. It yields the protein CASSDVAVGTEAFF.

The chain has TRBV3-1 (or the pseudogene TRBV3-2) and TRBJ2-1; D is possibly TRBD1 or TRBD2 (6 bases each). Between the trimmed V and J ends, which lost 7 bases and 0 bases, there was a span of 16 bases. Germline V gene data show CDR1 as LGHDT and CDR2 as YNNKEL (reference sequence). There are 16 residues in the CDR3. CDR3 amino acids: CASTLRGGSSYNEQFF. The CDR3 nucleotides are TGTGCCAGCACCCTTCGAGGGGGGAGCTCCTACAATGAGCAGTTCTTC.

The CDR3 nucleotides read TGTGCCAGCAGTTGGCGGGCGAACACTGAAGCTTTCTTT. Amino acids: CASSWRANTEAFF. The chain has TRBV12-3 or TRBV12-4 and TRBJ1-1; D is uncertain. Deletions cut 4 bases from V and 1 base from J, with 7 bases between. The CDR3 spans 13 residues.

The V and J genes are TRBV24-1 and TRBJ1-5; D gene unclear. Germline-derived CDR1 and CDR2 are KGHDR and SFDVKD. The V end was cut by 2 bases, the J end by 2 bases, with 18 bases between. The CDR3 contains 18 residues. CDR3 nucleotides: TGTGCCACCAGTGATTACCGGCCTCGGTACTATGGCAATCAGCCCCAGCATTTT. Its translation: CATSDYRPRYYGNQPQHF.

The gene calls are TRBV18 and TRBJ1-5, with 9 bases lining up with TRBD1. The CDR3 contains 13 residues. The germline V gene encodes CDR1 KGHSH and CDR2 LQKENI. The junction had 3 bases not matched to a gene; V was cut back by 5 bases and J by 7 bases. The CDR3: CASSGQGNQPQHF. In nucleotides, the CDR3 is TGTGCCAGCTCAGGACAGGGGAACCAGCCCCAGCATTTT.

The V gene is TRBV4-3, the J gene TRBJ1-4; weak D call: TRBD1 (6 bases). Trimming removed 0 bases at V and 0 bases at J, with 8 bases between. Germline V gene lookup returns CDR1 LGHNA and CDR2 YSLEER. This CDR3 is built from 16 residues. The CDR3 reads CASSQDRGSTNEKLFF. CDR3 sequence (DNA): TGCGCCAGCAGCCAAGACAGGGGCTCAACTAATGAAAAACTGTTTTTT.